The entry below describes one T cell receptor (beta chain). The antigen is undetermined. This CDR3 has 17 residues. V was trimmed by 0 bases and J by 5 bases, leaving 18 bases between them. Germline CDR1 is SGHKS and CDR2 is YYEKEE (reference sequence). The data were produced by immunoSEQ multiplex PCR, yet TCRdb's version contains in-frame clones alone and is incomplete. The sample holds roughly 2.5 million clones, around 90% seen once. The record originates from a study of shared clonotypes between healthy human individuals. Study-wide context: Three CD4 naive, three CD4 memory, two CD8 naive and one CD8 memory plate were used per donor. Overall study findings and caveats: Sharing across four donors was seen in around 5% of naive CD4 clonotypes.

This TCR came from a young man in good health. Material: naive CD4+ T cells sorted from blood. The sample's subset: CD45RA+ positively selected. This chain links TRBV5-5 with TRBJ1-5; D might be TRBD1 (6 bases). The CDR3 spells CASSLVHQAGAHQPQHF. CDR3 DNA: TGTGCCAGCAGCTTGGTGCATCAGGCAGGGGCCCATCAGCCCCAGCATTTT.